This is a list of T cell receptor beta chains from one sample in a study of T cells in Graves' hyperthyroidism and ophthalmopathy. MiXCR, applied by TCRdb to the multiplex PCR reads, yields one record per CDR3 protein. The top ten clones hold approximately 16% of a sample with a few hundred thousand distinct CDR3 sequences, 17% of them seen once. Sequenced: blood. All receptors derive from a woman in her late teens or twenties with Graves' ophthalmopathy. Both conserved end residues are part of each CDR3. D genes are given only for firm matches. Size tells how often a clone was seen (once, few, many) or the class of an expanded clone, and some rows leave it out.

D gene	V gene	clone size	CDR3 length	J gene	CDR3 DNA	CDR3 protein
.	TRBV12-3/TRBV12-4	many	12	TRBJ1-1	TGTGCCAGCAGTTTAGCGCGGCCCGGGGCCTTCTTT	CASSLARPGAFF
.	TRBV7-8	.	18	TRBJ1-5	TGTGCCAGCAGCCCGACAGGCCCGATACTATCGGGCAATCAGCCCCAGCATTTT	CASSPTGPILSGNQPQHF
TRBD2	TRBV11-2	many	18	TRBJ2-3	TGTGCCAGCAAACCCGGACTAGCGGGGAGCCCTAGCACAGATACGCAGTATTTT	CASKPGLAGSPSTDTQYF
.	TRBV28	many	14	TRBJ2-7	TGTGCCAGCATCCAGGGGGGGAGAACCTACGAGCAGTACTTC	CASIQGGRTYEQYF
.	TRBV7-9	many	15	TRBJ1-2	TGTGCCATCCCCCCCGAGTCTGGGAGAGGCTATGGCTACACCTTC	CAIPPESGRGYGYTF
.	TRBV5-1	few	14	TRBJ2-7	TGCGCCAGCAGCTTGGCAACAGGAATGTACGAGCAGTACTTC	CASSLATGMYEQYF
TRBD1	TRBV9	few	15	TRBJ2-2	TGTGCCAGCAGCGGCGGGACAGGGCGGGACGGGGAGCTGTTTTTT	CASSGGTGRDGELFF
TRBD1	TRBV5-1	many	15	TRBJ2-7	TGCGCCAGCAGCTTGGCCCCGGGACAGAGCTACGAGCAGTACTTC	CASSLAPGQSYEQYF
TRBD1	TRBV6-2/TRBV6-3	many	14	TRBJ2-7	TGTGCCAGCAGCGTAGGGGACAGGCGCTACGAGCAGTACTTC	CASSVGDRRYEQYF
.	TRBV4-2	.	14	TRBJ2-7	TGTGCCAGCAGCCAAGGGGACTCCGGTCGGGAGCAGTACTTC	CASSQGDSGREQYF
.	TRBV4-1	few	14	TRBJ2-5	TGCGCCAGCAGCCAAGCGAAGGGGCCAGAGACCCAGTACTTC	CASSQAKGPETQYF
TRBD2	TRBV9	few	15	TRBJ2-1	TGTGCCAGCAGCCTGGGACTAGCGGGAGGTCTTGAGCAGTTCTTC	CASSLGLAGGLEQFF
.	TRBV12-3/TRBV12-4	many	15	TRBJ1-2	TGTGCCAGCAGTTTACTGGGGGGTGGCCCAGCGGGCTACACCTTC	CASSLLGGGPAGYTF
.	TRBV20-1	.	13	TRBJ1-1	TGCAGTGCTAGATATGGGGGAGCCACTGAAGCTTTCTTT	CSARYGGATEAFF
.	TRBV11-2	many	15	TRBJ2-7	TGTGCCAGCAGCACTGGACATTCGAGCTCCTACGAGCAGTACTTC	CASSTGHSSSYEQYF
.	TRBV27	many	13	TRBJ2-3	TGTGCCAGCAGTTTATCGGAGATAGATACGCAGTATTTT	CASSLSEIDTQYF
TRBD1	TRBV4-1	.	18	TRBJ2-3	TGCGCCAGCAGCCAAGAGGGTCCGGGACAGGGAGGCACAGATACGCAGTATTTT	CASSQEGPGQGGTDTQYF
.	TRBV27	few	15	TRBJ2-1	TGTGCCAGCAGTTTATGGGGGGTTTCGGACAATGAGCAGTTCTTC	CASSLWGVSDNEQFF
TRBD1	TRBV3-1	.	16	TRBJ1-2	TGTGCCAGCAGCCAAGATCGCAGGGACAGAAAATATGGCTACACCTTC	CASSQDRRDRKYGYTF
.	TRBV28	many	13	TRBJ1-2	TGTGCCAGCAGCACCGGGACTCGCTATGGCTACACCTTC	CASSTGTRYGYTF
.	TRBV9	many	15	TRBJ1-5	TGTGCCAGCAGCGATGGGGCTAGGGATGATCAGCCCCAGCATTTT	CASSDGARDDQPQHF
.	TRBV30	many	12	TRBJ2-7	TGTGCCTGGTCCGGGACCCCCTACGAGCAGTACTTC	CAWSGTPYEQYF
.	TRBV19	few	12	TRBJ2-3	TGTGCCAGTAGTATAGATCTGGATACGCAGTATTTT	CASSIDLDTQYF
TRBD2	TRBV20-1	many	11	TRBJ2-7	TGCAGTGCTGGACCGGGAGGCGAGCAGTACTTC	CSAGPGGEQYF
.	TRBV6-1	.	14	TRBJ1-2	TGTGCCAGCAGAGAGGGGGATTTGGACTATGGCTACACCTTC	CASREGDLDYGYTF
.	TRBV27	few	15	TRBJ2-1	TGTGCCAGCAGTTCTCCCTACCGGGCACACAATGAGCAGTTCTTC	CASSSPYRAHNEQFF
.	TRBV20-1	many	14	TRBJ2-3	TGCAGTGCTAGAGGACCGTCTAGCACAGATACGCAGTATTTT	CSARGPSSTDTQYF
.	TRBV14	.	12	TRBJ2-1	TGTGCCAGCGGGACGGCTTCCTACGAGCAGTTCTTC	CASGTASYEQFF
.	TRBV9	.	13	TRBJ2-1	TGTGCCAGCAGCGTAGCGGTGTTCAGTGAGCAGTTCTTC	CASSVAVFSEQFF
.	TRBV5-1	many	15	TRBJ1-1	TGCGCCAGCAGCTTGACCGGGGGCGCGGACACTGAAGCTTTCTTT	CASSLTGGADTEAFF
.	TRBV20-1	.	15	TRBJ2-1	TGCAGTGCTACCCCTTCGGGTAGGAGATACAATGAGCAGTTCTTC	CSATPSGRRYNEQFF
TRBD2	TRBV4-2	.	18	TRBJ2-1	TGTGCCAGCCGCAATCGACTAGCGGGGGGGTTAAGACGCAATGAGCAGTTCTTC	CASRNRLAGGLRRNEQFF
TRBD2	TRBV9	.	17	TRBJ2-5	TGTGCCAGCAGCACAGCCCCGACTAGCGGGAGGCAAGAGACCCAGTACTTC	CASSTAPTSGRQETQYF
TRBD1	TRBV6-1	.	16	TRBJ2-2	TGTGCCAGCAGGCGAACCGGGACAGGGGAGACCGGGGAGCTGTTTTTT	CASRRTGTGETGELFF
TRBD2	TRBV28	many	15	TRBJ2-2	TGTGCCAGCAGGAGGACTAGCGGAGCAACCGGGGAGCTGTTTTTT	CASRRTSGATGELFF
TRBD1	TRBV2	.	14	TRBJ2-7	TGTGCCAGCAGAGGGGACAGGGTTTCCTACGAGCAGTACTTC	CASRGDRVSYEQYF
.	TRBV27	.	13	TRBJ2-2	TGTGCCAGCAAAGACTCATACACCGGGGAGCTGTTTTTT	CASKDSYTGELFF
TRBD2	TRBV6-2/TRBV6-3	many	17	TRBJ2-1	TGTGCCAGCAGCTACGAAATAGCGGGGAGCTCCTACAATGAGCAGTTCTTC	CASSYEIAGSSYNEQFF